This entry is about one TCR beta chain. The antigen this receptor binds is unknown. Base quality data are lacking; no much larger clone is found one base away. The CDR3 contains 18 residues, cysteine and phenylalanine counted. Only the CDR3 region is kept as DNA, spanning 54 bases read in frame from base 1. Looking up the germline V gene yields CDR1 LGHNT and CDR2 FRNRAP. The germline ends are 21 bases apart after V is trimmed by 5 bases and J by 1 base. The method behind the library was the immunoSEQ multiplex PCR assay. Following the manufacturer's protocol, the hsTCRB Kit was used to amplify rearranged TCR beta chain sequences. TCRB libraries were sequenced on an Illumina MiSeq. The authors' analysis ran thus. Demultiplexing, trimming and gene mapping were performed with the kit vendor's proprietary platform. Sourced from immuneACCESS, this table was stored by TCRdb with only in-frame sequences that have V and J called. A share of the clones is absent; for the studies checked, an unresolved V gene accounts for under half, and the remainder has no known explanation. Clone size and the V and J calls come from that table; the DNA yielded D and trimming. The sample data list tens of thousands of clones, and around 80% of these were observed just once. The leading ten clones occupy roughly 5.3% of the sample.

The data were taken from a study of a mutant IDH1 vaccine in newly diagnosed glioma (dated by TCRdb to 2020 to 2023). With respect to the entire study: Of the approximately 34 patients who were treated, 62.5% were male and around 40% were female, and the mean age was about 37 years. Longitudinal TCRB deep sequencing was done for 25 to 30 treated patients, wherever samples were available for exploratory analyses. Before enrollment, most patients had been given radiochemotherapy with temozolomide as standard therapy, while the rest had received either radiotherapy alone or temozolomide alone. Peripheral blood was drawn at six visits: V03 (baseline), V05, V07, V10, V12 and V13.

Beyond this particular receptor, the publication reports: The authors stated that sample limitations prevented analyses of patient blood samples from being reproduced. Across multiple MHC alleles, vaccine-induced immune responses were seen in 90% to 95% of patients. Selection of PBMC samples for TCRB deep sequencing was based on availability. Changes in the top peripheral T cell clonotypes picked up by TCRB sequencing did not appear to be linked to pseudoprogression.

The time point tag for this specimen amounts to: baseline, week 1 (first vaccination visit). The treatment or condition label for this specimen denotes: pre-vaccination baseline after standard-of-care therapy. Newly diagnosed WHO grade 3 or 4 IDH1-mutant astrocytomas showing loss of nuclear ATRX were present in the donors. The samples were drawn from NOA16, a multicentre, single-arm, open-label phase I trial in Germany that tested a mutant IDH1 peptide vaccine in humans for the first time. For immunogenicity testing, the blood drawn at visit V03 was used as the baseline sample. Genomic DNA for TCRB sequencing was extracted from EDTA blood using the DNeasy Blood and Tissue Kit.

Sequenced here: PBMCs, sampled from a glioma patient treated with radiotherapy, temozolomide or both. This receptor was obtained from a man aged 35 to 55 with glioma. Some clones in this sample may be carry-over from other donors' samples. Rearrangement joined TRBV12-5 to TRBJ1-3; tentative D gene TRBD1, with 5 bases matching. The CDR3 corresponds to CASGPLGPGTGSGNTIYF. The nucleotide sequence reads TGTGCTAGTGGTCCCCTAGGCCCAGGGACGGGTTCTGGAAACACCATATATTTT.